The 27 T cell receptor beta chains below all came from one sample that was sequenced in a study of blood T cells in healthy people across ages. Primed by a sample-barcoded 5' primer and a J-beta primer mix, a second PCR proceeded for roughly 6 to 12 cycles. MiXCR was run by TCRdb on the 5' RACE reads, yielding one entry per CDR3 protein. In the table there are about 1.8 million distinct CDR3 sequences, around 50% of which are singletons. Material: blood. The receptors were sampled from a woman in her thirties or forties in good health.

The rearrangement uses TRBV20-1 and TRBJ2-6; D call uncertain. The CDR3 length is 15 residues. Germline V gene sequence: CDR1 DFQATT, CDR2 SNEGSKA (reference sequence). V lost 3 bases and J 4 bases, leaving 13 bases between the germline ends. The CDR3 loop reads CSARTPSVGANVLTF. The CDR3 DNA is TGCAGTGCTAGGACGCCTAGTGTAGGGGCCAACGTCCTGACTTTC.

The J gene is TRBJ1-2, the V gene TRBV20-1; 9 bases match TRBD1. V shed 6 bases and J 8 bases; nucleotides not matched to a gene: 7. CDR1 and CDR2 from the germline V gene are DFQATT and SNEGSKA (reference sequence). The CDR3 covers 12 residues. CDR3 protein: CSASGQGRGYTF. Written as DNA, the CDR3 is TGCAGTGCCTCTGGACAGGGGAGGGGCTACACCTTC.

The CDR3 is CASSFPAATDTQYF. The CDR3 nucleotides read TGTGCCAGCAGTTTCCCGGCAGCCACAGATACGCAGTATTTT. The chain couples TRBV12-3 or TRBV12-4 to TRBJ2-3, with unresolved D. The CDR3 consists of 14 residues. V was pared by 3 bases and J by 2 bases, with 9 bases between.

The rearrangement links TRBV4-2 to TRBJ2-7; 7 bases align to TRBD1. The J call is doubtful: the DNA matches TRBJ2-5 better. The CDR3 has 16 residues. CDR1 is LGHNA and CDR2 is YNFKEQ in the germline V gene. CDR3 DNA: TGTGCCAGCAGCTCGCTAAATAAGGGGGCAGGGGAGACCCAGTACTTC. Translating gives CASSSLNKGAGETQYF.

The chain uses TRBV20-1 and TRBJ2-1, with TRBD2 identical over 13 bases. Germline CDR1 is DFQATT and CDR2 is SNEGSKA (reference sequence). The CDR3 is 15 residues long. V was pared by 5 bases and J by 5 bases, with 6 bases of the junction left unmatched. The CDR3 nucleotides read TGCAGTGCTGAGCAGGGGACTAGCGGGGACAATGAGCAGTTCTTC. Its translation: CSAEQGTSGDNEQFF.

This clonotype was observed a handful of times. The chain links TRBV12-3 or TRBV12-4 to TRBJ2-1, with 9 nucleotides matching TRBD1. The CDR3 length is 16 residues. The J segment lost 6 bases and the V segment lost 2 bases, leaving 8 bases of the junction unmatched. The CDR3 region is CASSLYGTGTANEQFF. The CDR3 DNA reads TGTGCCAGCAGTTTATACGGGACAGGGACTGCCAATGAGCAGTTCTTC.

The rearrangement links TRBV29-1 to TRBJ2-1; no reliable D call. Trimming left V 4 bases short and J 0 bases short, with 7 bases between. CDR1 and CDR2 from the germline V gene are SQVTM and ANQGSEA. This CDR3 comprises 13 residues. This CDR3 reads CSVAGSSYNEQFF. CDR3 bases: TGCAGCGTTGCTGGCAGCTCCTACAATGAGCAGTTCTTC.

The sample holds a few counts of this clonotype. CDR3 DNA: TGCAGTGCTAGAGGTTCCCCGACTAGCGGGCTCACAAACTCCTACAATGAGCAGTTCTTC. As protein: CSARGSPTSGLTNSYNEQFF. The rearrangement links TRBV20-1 to TRBJ2-1; 10 nucleotides agree with TRBD2. There are 20 residues in the CDR3. V was pared by 1 base and J by 0 bases, with 15 bases of the junction left unmatched. The germline CDR1 and CDR2 sequences are DFQATT and SNEGSKA (reference sequence).

The chain is built from TRBV20-1 and TRBJ1-5; 9 nucleotides line up with TRBD1. This CDR3 region has 15 residues. V lost 1 base and J lost 5; bases outside the gene matches: 6. Germline V CDR1 and CDR2: DFQATT, SNEGSKA (reference sequence). The CDR3 protein is CSARATGGTDQPQHF. The CDR3 coding sequence is TGCAGTGCTAGAGCTACAGGGGGCACTGATCAGCCCCAGCATTTT.

This clonotype has just a few counts. An end of the junction differs from the germline gene, which may be a read error. This chain links TRBV20-1 with TRBJ2-7, with a possible D match to TRBD2 (5 bases). Germline V gene sequence: CDR1 DFQATT, CDR2 SNEGSKA (reference sequence). The CDR3 contains 16 residues. CDR3 sequence (DNA): TGCAGTGCAGATAGGACCCCAGGACTTCTCTCCTACGAGCGGTACTTC. Its protein product is CSADRTPGLLSYERYF.

This clonotype occurred once. This chain joins TRBV27 and TRBJ2-1, with 11 bases fitting TRBD2. CDR3 length: 16 amino acids. Germline loops: CDR1 MNHEY, CDR2 SMNVEV (reference sequence). J gave up 6 bases and V 5 bases, and 9 bases lay outside the gene matches. CDR3 coding DNA: TGTGCCAGCAGTCCTGAGACTAGCGGGGACCTCAATGAGCAGTTCTTC. Its translation is CASSPETSGDLNEQFF.

The V call is TRBV6-2 or TRBV6-3, the J call TRBJ1-1; D perhaps matches TRBD1 (6 bases). CDR1 is MNHEY and CDR2 is SVGEGT in the germline V gene. The CDR3 is made up of 15 amino acids. Between the trimmed V and J ends, which lost 2 bases and 0 bases, there was a span of 10 bases. The CDR3 region has the DNA TGTGCCAGCAGTTACCTGGACAGCATGAACACTGAAGCTTTCTTT. Amino acids: CASSYLDSMNTEAFF.

J is TRBJ1-2 and V is TRBV7-9; possible D gene TRBD1, 5 bases. This CDR3 spans 15 amino acids. Germline V gene sequence: CDR1 SEHNR, CDR2 FQNEAQ (reference sequence). Trimming removed 2 bases at V and 5 bases at J, with 15 bases between. CDR3 in amino acids: CASSLTNRDGYGYTF. The CDR3 DNA reads as TGTGCCAGCAGCTTAACGAACCGGGACGGTTATGGCTACACCTTC.

This chain uses TRBV6-2 or TRBV6-3 with TRBJ2-1, with a weak D call TRBD2 (6 bases). CDR1 and CDR2 (germline): MNHEY, SVGEGT. The V end lost 0 bases, the J end lost 12 bases, and 9 bases lay between the germline ends. The CDR3 loop spans 12 amino acids. The DNA of the CDR3 is TGTGCCAGCAGTTACTCCCGGGACTCGCAGTTCTTC. Protein sequence: CASSYSRDSQFF.

This clonotype is a singleton in its sample. This chain uses TRBV7-3 with TRBJ2-2; 7 nucleotides agree with TRBD1. Germline values: CDR1 SGHTA, CDR2 FQGTGA. CDR3 length: 15 amino acids. J was trimmed by 4 bases and V by 2 bases; bases with no gene match: 4. The CDR3 is CASSLWPGGTGELFF. The DNA of the CDR3 is TGTGCCAGCAGCTTATGGCCAGGGGGCACCGGGGAGCTGTTTTTT.

The chain is built from TRBV6-6 and TRBJ1-1, with TRBD1 matching 8 bases. Germline V lookup: CDR1 MNHNY, CDR2 SVGAGI (reference sequence). CDR3 length: 16 amino acids. J was trimmed by 7 bases and V by 2 bases; bases with no gene match: 12. CDR3 residues: CASSYNPTGVDGEAFF. In nucleotides, the CDR3 is TGTGCCAGCAGTTACAACCCGACAGGGGTGGATGGTGAAGCTTTCTTT.

The chain uses TRBV20-1 and TRBJ2-7; D could derive from TRBD1 or TRBD2 (5 bases each). V dropped 4 bases and J dropped 0 bases, with 13 bases sitting between them. CDR1 DFQATT and CDR2 SNEGSKA come from the germline V gene (reference sequence). The CDR3 loop spans 14 amino acids. This CDR3 reads CSATGNGASYEQYF. The CDR3 DNA sequence: TGCAGTGCTACAGGGAACGGGGCCTCCTACGAGCAGTACTTC.

The chain combines TRBV7-3 with TRBJ1-6; D gene unclear. The V end was cut by 7 bases, the J end by 6 bases, with 10 bases between. The germline gives CDR1 SGHTA, CDR2 FQGTGA. This CDR3 spans 13 amino acids. Written as DNA, the CDR3 is TGTGCCAGCATTGGAAAGGGTAATTCACCCCTCCACTTT. This gives the protein CASIGKGNSPLHF.

This clonotype was recorded a few times. The V and J genes are TRBV28 and TRBJ2-7; 7 bases are a match to TRBD1. CDR1 and CDR2 (germline): MDHEN, SYDVKM. The CDR3 is 15 residues long. Trimming removed 3 bases from V and 5 bases from J; junction bases left unmatched: 10. CDR3 protein: CASSFGLAGGDEQYF. As DNA, the CDR3 is TGTGCCAGCAGTTTTGGGTTGGCAGGGGGAGACGAGCAGTACTTC.

The chain links TRBV7-2 to TRBJ2-7; D gene unclear. The germline CDR1 and CDR2 sequences are SGHTA and FQGNSA. V lost 2 bases to trimming and J lost 7 bases, with 15 bases between them. This CDR3 is 14 amino acids long. The chain's CDR3 is CASSLKVLGGEQYF. The CDR3 DNA follows: TGTGCCAGCAGCTTAAAGGTTCTCGGCGGAGAGCAGTACTTC.

V usage is TRBV7-2 and J usage is TRBJ2-1; D not resolved. Germline lookup yields CDR1 SGHTA and CDR2 FQGNSA. The CDR3 totals 14 residues. V lost 3 bases, J lost 5 bases, and 11 bases lay in between. CDR3 coding DNA: TGTGCCAGCAGCTTCCGGACGGCCAACAATGAGCAGTTCTTC. It translates to CASSFRTANNEQFF. Filled out from reference TRBV7-2 and TRBJ2-1, the complete variable domain reads GAGVSQSPSNKVTEKGKDVELRCDPISGHTALYWYRQSLGQGLEFLIYFQGNSAPDKSGLPSDRFSAERTGGSVSTLTIQRTQQEDSAVYLCASSFRTANNEQFFGPGTRLTVL.

The V and J genes are TRBV4-1 and TRBJ2-7, with D hard to call. The germline CDR1 and CDR2 sequences are MGHRA and YSYEKL. This CDR3 region has 11 residues. V lost 6 bases and J lost 5, with 8 bases in between. The CDR3 loop reads CASRASNEQYF. The CDR3 nucleotides are TGCGCCAGCAGGGCTTCCAACGAGCAGTACTTC.

DNA of the CDR3: TGTGCCAGCAGCGCCCCCGGCCACACAACCCAGCATTTT. Its translation is CASSAPGHTTQHF. This chain links TRBV28 with TRBJ1-5; D is unresolved. Germline CDR1 is MDHEN and CDR2 is SYDVKM. CDR3 size: 13 residues. Between the trimmed V and J ends, which lost 6 bases and 11 bases, there was a span of 17 bases.

A few counts support this clonotype. The chain is built from TRBV21-1 and TRBJ2-5; TRBD2 reflects the table's D call only, with no check against the DNA. The end of the DNA fits TRBJ2-7 better, so the J call may be wrong. TRBV21-1 is a pseudogene locus. This CDR3 region has 19 residues. Here the CDR3 DNA reads TGTGCCAGCAGCGAACGTCGGGAACATGCCTTGAAGCCTGCTAGCGAGCAGTACTTC. Translation: CASSERREHALKPASEQYF.

This clonotype has just a few counts. V gene TRBV4-1 combines with J gene TRBJ2-1, with TRBD1 matching over 11 bases. The CDR3 loop spans 16 amino acids. J lost 10 bases, V lost 1 base, and 9 bases had no gene match. The germline CDR1 and CDR2 sequences are MGHRA and YSYEKL. The CDR3, as DNA: TGCGCCAGCAGCCAAGCCCCTGGGACAGGGGGGGAGGAGCAGTTCTTC. Residues: CASSQAPGTGGEEQFF.

A few counts support this clonotype. The chain couples TRBV28 to TRBJ2-1, with TRBD1 as a possible D gene (5 bases). CDR3 size: 13 residues. V dropped 10 bases and J dropped 5 bases, with 15 bases sitting between them. The germline V gene has CDR1 MDHEN and CDR2 SYDVKM. The CDR3 nucleotides are TGTGCCATTTCGGACACGGTTGACAATGAGCAGTTCTTC. Translated, it gives CAISDTVDNEQFF.

The chain uses TRBV27 and TRBJ2-3; TRBD2 matches 8 bases. CDR1 and CDR2 from the germline V gene are MNHEY and SMNVEV (reference sequence). The trim removed 2 bases at V and 0 bases at J, leaving 4 bases unmatched. CDR3 length: 16 amino acids. The CDR3 DNA is TGTGCCAGCAGTTTAAGGACTAGCTTAAGCACAGATACGCAGTATTTT. This encodes CASSLRTSLSTDTQYF.